This T cell receptor beta chain comes out of a study of spatial heterogeneity in lung cancer. Looking at the study overall: The study consistently detected more beta-chain than alpha-chain sequences.

Notes on the study in general: Counts of expanded intratumoral alpha and beta TCRs tracked tumor mutation counts. Numbers of ubiquitous and regional expanded TCRs tracked ubiquitous and regional nonsynonymous mutation counts, respectively.

Time point of the sample: sample taken at primary tumor resection. Donors were fewer than 90 untreated early-stage non-small cell lung cancer patients. In each case, whole RNA from tumor, nontumor lung or frozen PBMC was sequenced unsorted. This clonotype occurred many times. Its specificity is unknown. Germline loops: CDR1 GTSNPN, CDR2 SVGIG (reference sequence). CDR3 size: 13 residues. Trimming removed 0 bases from V and 2 bases from J, with 7 bases in between. Using its own MiXCR run on the 5' RACE reads, TCRdb lists one record per CDR3 protein. The sample has around 11,000 distinct CDR3 sequences, 7.9% seen once; the top ten hold about 22%.

V and J are TRBV30 and TRBJ2-5; TRBD1 is a possible D gene (5 bases). The starting material was lung tumor tissue, obtained at surgery. This TCR came from a female donor with early-stage non-small cell lung cancer. The CDR3 spells CAWSVSGQETQYF. In DNA form, the CDR3 reads TGTGCCTGGAGTGTTTCAGGGCAAGAGACCCAGTACTTC.